This TCR beta chain was captured in a study of PD-L1 blockade in urothelial cancer. TCRdb's table, derived via immunoSEQ multiplex PCR, lists solely in-frame clones and lacks some. The sample holds 70,000 to 95,000 clones; 80% to 90% are singletons and the top ten take about 1%. J lost 2 bases, V lost 5 bases, and 2 bases had no gene match. The V gene's germline CDR1 is LNHNV and CDR2 YYDKDF (reference sequence). This CDR3 region has 14 residues. Documented time point: pretreatment peripheral blood. The sequenced sample was PBMCs, obtained around atezolizumab (anti-PD-L1) treatment. This chain connects TRBV15 to TRBJ1-2; 10 positions agree with TRBD1. This TCR came from a woman older than 75 with urothelial cancer. DNA for the CDR3: TGTGCCACCAGCCCGGGACAGGGGAACTATGGCTACACCTTC. Protein: CATSPGQGNYGYTF. Drawing the rest from reference TRBV15 and TRBJ1-2, the complete variable domain is DAMVIQNPRYQVTQFGKPVTLSCSQTLNHNVMYWYQQKSSQAPKLLFHYYDKDFNNEADTPDNFQSRRPNTSFCFLDIRSPGLGDTAMYLCATSPGQGNYGYTFGSGTRLTVV.